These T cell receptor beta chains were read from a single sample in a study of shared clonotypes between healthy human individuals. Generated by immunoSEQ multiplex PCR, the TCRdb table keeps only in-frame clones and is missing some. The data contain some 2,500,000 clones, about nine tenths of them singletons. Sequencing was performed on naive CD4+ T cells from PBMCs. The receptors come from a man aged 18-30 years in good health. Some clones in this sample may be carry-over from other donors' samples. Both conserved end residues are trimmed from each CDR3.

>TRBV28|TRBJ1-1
ASTKLDLSPGEAF
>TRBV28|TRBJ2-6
ASSLAGTGTLAGANVLT
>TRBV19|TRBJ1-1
ASSGGTEAF
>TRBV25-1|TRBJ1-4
ASSSLTGLTNEKLF
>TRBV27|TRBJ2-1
ASRRDREDNEQF
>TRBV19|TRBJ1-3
ASTYDPSGSTIY
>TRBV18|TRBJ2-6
ASSPPGSRRSGANVLT
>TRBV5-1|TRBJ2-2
ASSLSIDGSKNTGELF
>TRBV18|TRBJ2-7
ASSPRIGQGSHEQY
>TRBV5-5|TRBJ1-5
ASSPGQGGNQPQH
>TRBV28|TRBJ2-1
ASTEGSYNEQF
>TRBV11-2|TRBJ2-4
ASSPYSGTLAKNIQY
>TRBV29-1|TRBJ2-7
SVIQGLSYEQY
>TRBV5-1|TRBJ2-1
ASSVAGSNEQF
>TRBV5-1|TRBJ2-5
ASSWGTEETQY
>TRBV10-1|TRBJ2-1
ASSTSSGSNYNEQF
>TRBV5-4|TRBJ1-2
ASSLGGDRGDGYT
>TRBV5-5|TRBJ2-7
ASSPGTTTYEQY
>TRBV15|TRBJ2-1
ATSSRTGVYNEQF
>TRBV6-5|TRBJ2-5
ASSYSGTPRRTQY